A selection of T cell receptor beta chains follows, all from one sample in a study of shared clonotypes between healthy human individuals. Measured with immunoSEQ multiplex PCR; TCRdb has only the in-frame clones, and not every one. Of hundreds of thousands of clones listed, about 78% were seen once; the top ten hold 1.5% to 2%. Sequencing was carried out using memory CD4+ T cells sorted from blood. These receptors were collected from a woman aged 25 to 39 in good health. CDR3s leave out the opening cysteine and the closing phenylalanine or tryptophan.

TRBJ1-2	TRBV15	ATSRDRGTGLFYGYT
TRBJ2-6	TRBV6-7	ASSPDPEPTGANVLT
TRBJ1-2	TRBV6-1	ASTRVGIYYGYT
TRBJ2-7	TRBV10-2	ASSDMAFSSSYEQY
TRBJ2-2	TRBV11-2	ASSLGEGELF
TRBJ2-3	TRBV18	ASSSQWTASTDTQY
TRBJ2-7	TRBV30	ASTGGTYEQY
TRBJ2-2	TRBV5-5	ASSTRTSGHTGELF
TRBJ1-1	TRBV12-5	ASGLAPDTGTEAF
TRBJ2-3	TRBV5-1	ASSYPTGGTDTQY
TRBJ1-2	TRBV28	ASSLSGGYGYT
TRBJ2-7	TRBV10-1	ASSESGMKEQY
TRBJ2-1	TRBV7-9	ASSSAGSAGVEYEQF
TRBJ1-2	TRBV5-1	ASSLTPTVNYGYT
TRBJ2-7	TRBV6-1	ASPPAGRDEQY
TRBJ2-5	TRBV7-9	ASSLRPKLAEETQY
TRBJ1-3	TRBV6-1	ASSVTGQGGNTIY
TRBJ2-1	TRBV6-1	ASSEGGGYEQF
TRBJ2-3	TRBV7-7	ASSLGQSTDTQY
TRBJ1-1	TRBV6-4	ASSEKERAEAF
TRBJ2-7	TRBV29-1	SVVGQTYEQY
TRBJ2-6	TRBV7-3	ASSARGSGANVLT
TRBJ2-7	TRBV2	ASSPWTGEQY
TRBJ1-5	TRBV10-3	ATRGPGNQPQH
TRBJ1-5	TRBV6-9	ASSNNMDRASQPQH
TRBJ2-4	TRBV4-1	ASSQDRASGIQY
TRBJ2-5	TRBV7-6	ASSRSGQLQETQY
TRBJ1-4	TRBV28	ASSSSWVEKLF
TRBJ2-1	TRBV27	ASSLQAGEYNEQF
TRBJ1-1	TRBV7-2	ASSSDSHTEAF
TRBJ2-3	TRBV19	ASRDGGARSTDTQY
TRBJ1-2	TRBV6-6	ASSEQGGGDYGYT
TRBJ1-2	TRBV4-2	ASSQGGQSSNYGYT
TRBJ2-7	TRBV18	ASSPLRSKLGHEQY
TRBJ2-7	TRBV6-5	ASSYRQGDEQY
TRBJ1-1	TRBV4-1	ASSHSQDGAEAF
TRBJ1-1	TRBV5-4	ASSITGNTEAF
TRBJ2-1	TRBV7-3	ASSLKAGGPGEQF
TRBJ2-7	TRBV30	AWSPDRGNYEQY
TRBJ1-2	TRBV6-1	ASSEARDRADYGYT